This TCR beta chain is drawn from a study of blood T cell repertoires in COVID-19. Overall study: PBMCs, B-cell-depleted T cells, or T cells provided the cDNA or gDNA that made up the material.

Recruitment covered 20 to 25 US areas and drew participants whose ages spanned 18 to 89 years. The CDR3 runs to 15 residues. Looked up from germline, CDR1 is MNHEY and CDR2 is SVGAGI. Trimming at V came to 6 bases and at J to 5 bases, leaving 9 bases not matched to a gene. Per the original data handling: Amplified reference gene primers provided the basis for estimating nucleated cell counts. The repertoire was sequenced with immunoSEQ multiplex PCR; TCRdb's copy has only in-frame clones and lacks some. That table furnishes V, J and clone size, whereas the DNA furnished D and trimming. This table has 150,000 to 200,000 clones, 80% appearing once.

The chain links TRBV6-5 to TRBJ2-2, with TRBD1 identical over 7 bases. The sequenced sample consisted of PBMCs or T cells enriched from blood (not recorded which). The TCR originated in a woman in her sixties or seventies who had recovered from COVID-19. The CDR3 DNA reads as TGTGCCAGCAGCCCCGGGACAGCGGAGACCGGGGAGCTGTTTTTT. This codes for CASSPGTAETGELFF.